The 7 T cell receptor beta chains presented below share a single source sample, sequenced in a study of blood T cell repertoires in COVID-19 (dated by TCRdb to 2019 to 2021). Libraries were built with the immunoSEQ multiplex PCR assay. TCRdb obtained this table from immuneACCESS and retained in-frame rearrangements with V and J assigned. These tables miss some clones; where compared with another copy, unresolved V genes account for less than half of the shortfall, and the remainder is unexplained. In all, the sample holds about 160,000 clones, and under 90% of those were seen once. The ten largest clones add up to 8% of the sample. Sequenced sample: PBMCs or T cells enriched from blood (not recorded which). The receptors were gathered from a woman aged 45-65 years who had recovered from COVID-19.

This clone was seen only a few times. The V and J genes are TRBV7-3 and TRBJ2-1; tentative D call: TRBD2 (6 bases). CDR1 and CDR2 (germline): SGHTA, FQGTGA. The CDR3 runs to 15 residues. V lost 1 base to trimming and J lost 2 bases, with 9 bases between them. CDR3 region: CASSLNSGPYNEQFF. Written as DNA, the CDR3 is TGTGCCAGCAGCTTAAACAGCGGGCCCTACAATGAGCAGTTCTTC.

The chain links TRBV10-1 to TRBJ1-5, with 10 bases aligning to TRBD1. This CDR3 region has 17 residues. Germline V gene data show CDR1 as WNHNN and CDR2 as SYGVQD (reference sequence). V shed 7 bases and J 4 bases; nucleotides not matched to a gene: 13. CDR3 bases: TGCGCCAGCAAGGGACAGGGGAGACCGCAATTAAATCAGCCCCAGCATTTT. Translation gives CASKGQGRPQLNQPQHF.

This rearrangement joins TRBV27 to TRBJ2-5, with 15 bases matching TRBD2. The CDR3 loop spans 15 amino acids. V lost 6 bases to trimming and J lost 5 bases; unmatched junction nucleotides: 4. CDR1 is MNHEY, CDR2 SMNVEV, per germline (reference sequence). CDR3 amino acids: CASRGLAGGPETQYF. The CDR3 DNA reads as TGTGCCAGCAGGGGACTAGCGGGGGGTCCGGAGACCCAGTACTTC.

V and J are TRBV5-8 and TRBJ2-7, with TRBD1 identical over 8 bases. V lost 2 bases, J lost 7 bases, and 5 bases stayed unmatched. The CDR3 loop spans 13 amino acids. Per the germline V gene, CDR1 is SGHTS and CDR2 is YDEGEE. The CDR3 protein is CASSLGQGREQYF. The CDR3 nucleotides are TGTGCCAGCAGCTTAGGACAGGGCAGGGAGCAGTACTTC.

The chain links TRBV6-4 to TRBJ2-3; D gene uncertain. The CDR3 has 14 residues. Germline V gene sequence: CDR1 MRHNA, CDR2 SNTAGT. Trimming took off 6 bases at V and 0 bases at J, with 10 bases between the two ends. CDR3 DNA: TGTGCCAGCAGGAGGAGCTATAGCACAGATACGCAGTATTTT. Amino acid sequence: CASRRSYSTDTQYF.

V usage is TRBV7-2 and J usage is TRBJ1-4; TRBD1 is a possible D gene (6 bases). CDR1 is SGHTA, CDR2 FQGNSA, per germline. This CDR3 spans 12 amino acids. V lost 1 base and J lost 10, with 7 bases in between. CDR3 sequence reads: CASSLEQGKLFF. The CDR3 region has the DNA TGTGCCAGCAGCTTAGAACAGGGAAAACTGTTTTTT.

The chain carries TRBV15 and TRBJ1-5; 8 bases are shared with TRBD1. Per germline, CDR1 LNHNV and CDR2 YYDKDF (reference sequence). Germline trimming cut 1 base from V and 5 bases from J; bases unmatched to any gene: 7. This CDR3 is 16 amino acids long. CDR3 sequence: CATSRGNQGAYQPQHF. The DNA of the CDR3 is TGTGCCACCAGCAGAGGTAATCAGGGGGCTTATCAGCCCCAGCATTTT.